The 18 T cell receptor beta chains listed next were all sequenced from one sample in a study of human T cells and chemical hapten exposure. Time point indicated: pre-sensitization, week 0. Indicated treatment: therapeutic diphenylcyclopropenone sensitization with weekly scalp DPC. TCRdb re-derived calls from the RACE reads in MiXCR, one entry per CDR3 protein. The sample includes 270,000 or so distinct CDR3 sequences, almost 8% of them seen just once. The source material was whole blood, sampled in connection with sensitization to the hapten diphenylcyclopropenone (DPC). All receptors come from a man between 18 and 29 years old with alopecia areata. Some clones in this sample may be carry-over from other donors' samples.

The genes are TRBV6-5 and TRBJ2-3; TRBD2 agrees at 9 bases. Germline loops: CDR1 MNHEY, CDR2 SVGAGI. V lost 8 bases to trimming and J lost 4 bases; unmatched junction nucleotides: 16. CDR3 length: 17 residues. The CDR3 protein is CASGGLAGEGNSDTQYF. In nucleotides, the CDR3 is TGTGCCAGCGGGGGACTAGCTGGGGAGGGGAATTCAGATACGCAGTATTTT.

The V call is TRBV21-1, the J call TRBJ1-1; TRBD1 is taken as the D call from the table, unchecked against the DNA. TRBV21-1 is flagged as a pseudogene. CDR3 length equals 17 residues. CDR3 sequence (DNA): TGTGCCAGCAGCGAAGAGGGACAGGGAGCCCGGAACACTGAAGCTTTCTTT. Its protein is CASSEEGQGARNTEAFF.

The table lists this clonotype with many counts. The chain links TRBV7-9 to TRBJ1-3, with 9 positions matching TRBD1. V was pared by 6 bases and J by 1 base, with 4 bases of the junction left unmatched. Germline lookup yields CDR1 SEHNR and CDR2 FQNEAQ (reference sequence). This CDR3 has 15 amino acids. The CDR3 bases are TGTGCCAGCAGAGCCGGGACAGGGTCTGGAAACACCATATATTTT. Protein sequence: CASRAGTGSGNTIYF.

This clonotype was observed a few times. The chain links TRBV28 to TRBJ2-5; 8 bases are a match to TRBD2. The V and J ends lost 5 bases and 4 bases, in that order; junction bases with no gene match: 9. CDR1 is MDHEN and CDR2 is SYDVKM in the germline V gene. The CDR3 runs to 15 residues. The CDR3 is CASSAQDLAGETQYF. DNA for the CDR3: TGTGCCAGCAGTGCTCAGGACCTAGCGGGAGAGACCCAGTACTTC.

This clonotype appeared many times. The chain links TRBV29-1 to TRBJ2-6, with D unresolved. The CDR3 runs 14 residues. Trimming removed 4 bases from V and 0 bases from J, with 7 bases in between. CDR1 SQVTM and CDR2 ANQGSEA come from the germline V gene. CDR3 nucleotides: TGCAGCGTTGTACGGAACTCTGGGGCCAACGTCCTGACTTTC. It is translated as CSVVRNSGANVLTF.

The J gene is TRBJ1-5, the V gene TRBV5-5; no clear D. The germline V and J ends were trimmed by 1 base and 0 bases, with 5 bases remaining between them. CDR1 SGHKS and CDR2 YYEKEE come from the germline V gene (reference sequence). This CDR3 spans 14 amino acids. CDR3 bases: TGTGCCAGCAGCTTGATGGATAGCAATCAGCCCCAGCATTTT. Its protein product is CASSLMDSNQPQHF.

CDR3 DNA: TGTGCCAGCAGCTTAGACAGGCCGATTTACGGCTACACCTTC. It translates to CASSLDRPIYGYTF. V usage is TRBV5-5 and J usage is TRBJ1-2, with D tentatively TRBD1 (6 bases). V was clipped by 2 bases and J by 8 bases, with 16 bases between them. The CDR3 sequence is 14 residues long. CDR1 is SGHKS and CDR2 is YYEKEE in the germline V gene (reference sequence).

Concerning this clonotype: An end of the junction does not agree with germline; a read error may underlie this. The chain links TRBV28 to TRBJ2-7, with TRBD1 identical over 12 bases. Per germline, CDR1 MDHEN and CDR2 SYDVKM. The CDR3 is made up of 13 amino acids. The CDR3 bases are TGTGCCAGCAGTTCCGGGGACAGGGGGCGTCTTGGCTTC. It yields the protein CASSSGDRGRLGF.

This chain joins TRBV7-2 and TRBJ2-2; D remains unclear. Germline V gene data show CDR1 as SGHTA and CDR2 as FQGNSA. The V end was cut by 5 bases, the J end by 9 bases, with 16 bases between. The CDR3 is 14 amino acids. DNA for the CDR3: TGTGCCAGCAGCCCCTCGGCTAGTCGTAGGGAGCTGTTTTTT. Its protein product is CASSPSASRRELFF.

The chain has TRBV11-2 and TRBJ1-6, with no clear D. This CDR3 comprises 15 residues. Germline assignment: CDR1 SGHAT and CDR2 FQNNGV. Trimming shortened V by 0 bases and J by 3 bases, and 6 bases separated the two germline ends. The CDR3 sequence: CASSLEAVYNSPLHF. In nucleotides, the CDR3 is TGTGCCAGCAGCTTAGAAGCGGTCTATAATTCACCCCTCCACTTT. Supplemented by reference TRBV11-2 and TRBJ1-6, the full variable domain reads EAGVAQSPRYKIIEKRQSVAFWCNPISGHATLYWYQQILGQGPKLLIQFQNNGVVDDSQLPKDRFSAERLKGVDSTLKIQPAKLEDSAVYLCASSLEAVYNSPLHFGNGTRLTVT.

The chain joins TRBV7-2 to TRBJ1-2, with 10 bases lining up with TRBD1. The CDR3 consists of 17 residues. Trimming took 4 bases from V and 3 from J; bases not matched to a gene: 11. Germline V gene data show CDR1 as SGHTA and CDR2 as FQGNSA. This chain's CDR3 is CASSSWTGGPRDYGYTF. The CDR3 bases are TGTGCCAGCAGCTCGTGGACAGGGGGGCCCCGCGACTATGGCTACACCTTC.

The V gene is TRBV7-2, the J gene TRBJ2-5; D perhaps matches TRBD2 (6 bases). Trimming took off 5 bases at V and 3 bases at J, with 25 bases between the two ends. CDR1 and CDR2 (germline): SGHTA, FQGNSA. The CDR3 length is 18 residues. The CDR3 spells CASSPGREVLDPEETQYF. The CDR3 nucleotides read TGTGCCAGCAGCCCGGGTAGGGAGGTTTTAGATCCCGAAGAGACCCAGTACTTC.

This chain uses TRBV6-5 with TRBJ2-3, with TRBD2 matching over 9 bases. The CDR3 contains 16 residues. CDR1 MNHEY and CDR2 SVGAGI come from the germline V gene. With V trimmed by 5 bases and J by 6 bases, 12 bases remained unmatched. The CDR3 coding sequence is TGTGCCAGCAGTCTGACTAGCGGCCCCTTTCAGGATACGCAGTATTTT. Amino acids: CASSLTSGPFQDTQYF.

This clonotype was seen a handful of times. The chain is built from TRBV12-3 or TRBV12-4 and TRBJ1-6, with D perhaps TRBD1 (6 bases). Deletions cut 2 bases from V and 10 bases from J, with 18 bases between. This CDR3 contains 16 residues. CDR3 region: CASSLSLGGALSPLHF. Written as DNA, the CDR3 is TGTGCCAGCAGTTTAAGTTTGGGGGGCGCGTTATCACCCCTCCACTTT.

This chain links TRBV2 with TRBJ2-7; D is perhaps TRBD2 (6 bases). V lost 5 bases, J lost 7 bases, and 21 bases lay in between. CDR3 size: 15 residues. The germline V gene encodes CDR1 SNHLY and CDR2 FYNNEI. CDR3 region: CASSYGTYPLREQYF. CDR3 DNA: TGTGCCAGCAGTTACGGGACTTACCCTCTACGAGAGCAGTACTTC.

This clonotype was detected only a few times. This sequence joins TRBV27 and TRBJ2-2; TRBD1 might be the D (5 bases). V lost 6 bases to trimming and J lost 6 bases, with 20 bases between them. CDR3 size: 16 residues. Germline V gene data show CDR1 as MNHEY and CDR2 as SMNVEV (reference sequence). CDR3 protein: CASSLDRLNEAGELFF. DNA for the CDR3: TGTGCCAGCAGCCTTGACAGATTAAATGAAGCCGGGGAGCTGTTTTTT.

The J gene is TRBJ1-6, the V gene TRBV27, with D unresolved. The CDR3 spans 15 residues. CDR1 MNHEY and CDR2 SMNVEV come from the germline V gene (reference sequence). Trimming took off 5 bases at V and 1 base at J, with 9 bases between the two ends. CDR3 in amino acids: CASSLTWSYNSPLHF. CDR3 in DNA: TGTGCCAGCAGTCTGACGTGGTCCTATAATTCACCCCTCCACTTT.

The chain is built from TRBV10-3 and TRBJ2-5; 11 bases are a match to TRBD2. The CDR3 is 14 residues long. Germline values: CDR1 ENHRY, CDR2 SYGVKD. V lost 6 bases and J lost 3; bases outside the gene matches: 3. The CDR3 sequence: CAISPGLAEETQYF. The CDR3 DNA sequence: TGTGCCATCAGCCCGGGACTAGCGGAAGAGACCCAGTACTTC.